The next 7 T cell receptor beta chains were all read from a single sample in a study of shared clonotypes between healthy human individuals. Clones were sequenced by immunoSEQ multiplex PCR, and TCRdb holds only the in-frame ones, with some missing. The table records fewer than 550,000 clones, nearly 80% of them present only once. The sequencing sample was made of PBMCs. All receptors derive from a woman aged 40-49 years in good health. Some clones in this sample may be carry-over from other donors' samples.

The chain recombines TRBV5-1 with TRBJ2-7, with a tentative D call TRBD2 (5 bases). Germline CDR1 and CDR2: SGHRS and YFSETQ. The CDR3 loop spans 15 amino acids. V was trimmed by 4 bases and J by 3 bases, leaving 17 bases between them. CDR3 nucleotides: TGCGCCAGCAGCCCGGGGAGTTCGGTGGTCTACGAGCAGTACTTC. Protein: CASSPGSSVVYEQYF.

Ten or more counts support this clone. CDR3: CASSSGTFPNEQFF. In DNA, the CDR3 is TGTGCCAGCAGTTCCGGGACTTTTCCTAATGAGCAGTTCTTC. The chain uses TRBV27 and TRBJ2-1, with D maybe TRBD2 (6 bases). CDR3 length: 14 residues. The ends were cut back, 4 bases at V and 7 bases at J, with 14 bases in the middle. Germline V gene lookup returns CDR1 MNHEY and CDR2 SMNVEV (reference sequence).

This clone was picked up one time. The chain links TRBV6-5 to TRBJ1-1, with 9 nucleotides matching TRBD1. The ends lost 7 bases at V and 11 bases at J; junction bases unmatched: 14. From germline, CDR1 is MNHEY and CDR2 SVGAGI. This CDR3 has 14 residues. The CDR3, as DNA: TGTGCCAGCAAACGACAGGGACAGGGAATGGGGGCTTTCTTT. Amino acids: CASKRQGQGMGAFF.

V is TRBV11-2 and J is TRBJ1-3, with D tentatively TRBD1 (5 bases). The V end was cut by 5 bases, the J end by 0 bases, with 17 bases between. Germline assignment: CDR1 SGHAT and CDR2 FQNNGV. The CDR3 is made up of 17 amino acids. CDR3 nucleotides: TGTGCCAGCAGCCCACCTACGGGGGACCTCTCTGGAAACACCATATATTTT. This encodes CASSPPTGDLSGNTIYF.

The J gene is TRBJ2-1, the V gene TRBV10-2; 7 nucleotides match TRBD2. V dropped 4 bases and J dropped 5; count of bases not matched to a gene: 11. CDR1 is WSHSY and CDR2 is SAAADI in the germline V gene. This CDR3 has 16 residues. In nucleotides, the CDR3 is TGCGCCAGCAGTGGGAGCGGGCGGGGGAGGAACAATGAGCAGTTCTTC. This codes for CASSGSGRGRNNEQFF.

The V gene is TRBV4-1, the J gene TRBJ2-3; maybe TRBD2 (5 bases). Trimming removed 1 base from V and 10 bases from J, with 24 bases in between. Looked up from germline, CDR1 is MGHRA and CDR2 is YSYEKL. The CDR3 is 17 amino acids. The CDR3 DNA is TGCGCCAGCAGCCAAGTCGCTCAATTAGTCGAGGTCGGGGCGCAGTATTTT. This gives the protein CASSQVAQLVEVGAQYF.

This clone was observed once. V and J are TRBV18 and TRBJ2-3, with 9 bases matching TRBD2. Looked up from germline, CDR1 is KGHSH and CDR2 is LQKENI. The J segment lost 3 bases and the V segment lost 4 bases, leaving 2 bases of the junction unmatched. This CDR3 has 14 residues. CDR3: CASSRTSGTDTQYF. The CDR3 nucleotides are TGTGCCAGCTCACGTACTAGCGGGACAGATACGCAGTATTTT.